This T cell receptor beta chain originates from a study of cytotoxic CD8 clonotypes in ibrutinib-treated CLL. Study in general: Overall, about 25 responses were partial and 2 complete; following median around 68 months, around 15 patients stayed remitted and roughly twelve progressed. Notes on the study in general: The clonality went up when patients responded to ibrutinib and dropped back toward baseline at progression. Progressing and sustained-remission patients had different sampling times. In comparison with age-matched healthy donors, baseline clonality was higher and tracked circulating CD8+ T-cell counts.

Some clones are missing from TCRdb's copy, which holds only in-frame ones; the method was immunoSEQ multiplex PCR. Here the sample spans fewer than 80,000 clones, less than 75% being singletons. Comments on this clone: What it binds is not known.

Germline lookup yields CDR1 MNHEY and CDR2 SVGAGI. Deletions cut 1 base from V and 5 bases from J, with 8 bases between. This CDR3 comprises 13 residues. The V and J genes are TRBV6-5 and TRBJ1-1, with a tentative D call TRBD1 (5 bases). The source is a human donor with chronic lymphocytic leukemia. The sequencing used PBMCs, collected after 12 months of ibrutinib treatment. DNA for the CDR3: TGTGCCAGCAGTTACTTCAGGGAGACTGAAGCTTTCTTT. Translated, it gives CASSYFRETEAFF.